The present T cell receptor beta chain was sequenced within a study of CD4 T cells in relation to SARS-CoV-2 and coronaviruses. As concerns this clone: What it binds is unknown.

The table came from immunoSEQ multiplex PCR; TCRdb's copy has only in-frame clones and leaves some out. The repertoire consists of tens of thousands of clones, with roughly 76% occurring once and the leading ten covering 15% to 20%. The germline CDR1 and CDR2 sequences are KGHDR and SFDVKD. The CDR3 totals 13 residues. V was pared by 2 bases and J by 6 bases, with 9 bases between. Study results and caveats: Approximately 65% of donors had memory CD4+ clonotypes crossrecognizing SARS-CoV-2 and common cold coronavirus spike.

Unexposed donor CD4+ T cells date from about 2011-2018, before the COVID-19 pandemic. Isolation of CD4+ T cells took place after about 9 days in culture. The sequence derives from a human donor in good health. This chain connects TRBV24-1 to TRBJ1-2; a possible D gene is TRBD1 (6 bases). Specimen: CD4+ T cells from PBMCs, cultured in vitro. In nucleotides, the CDR3 is TGTGCCACCAGTGATTCAGGGGTGGATGGCTACACCTTC. The encoded protein is CATSDSGVDGYTF.